The 18 T cell receptor beta chains below were found in one sample sequenced in a study of liver allograft versus peripheral blood T cells. Study in general: Intrahepatic T cell receptor repertoires from transplanted livers were compared against repertoires in recipients' peripheral blood.

TCRdb analysed the reads with MiXCR anew, one entry per CDR3 protein. Of roughly 1,200 distinct CDR3 sequences in the sample, roughly 15% were seen once. These receptors all come from a human patient who had a liver transplant. Among the T cells, some may be from the graft donor.

This clonotype is categorized as medium-sized. The V gene is TRBV20-1, the J gene TRBJ2-2; 9 nucleotides line up with TRBD1. Germline values: CDR1 DFQATT, CDR2 SNEGSKA (reference sequence). V was clipped by 3 bases and J by 8 bases; unmatched bases: 10. This CDR3 contains 15 residues. CDR3 sequence: CSARPDRGAYGELFF. CDR3 bases: TGCAGTGCTAGGCCGGACAGGGGCGCCTATGGGGAGCTGTTTTTT.

This clonotype ranks as medium-sized. This chain connects TRBV6-6 to TRBJ2-7; D tentatively fits TRBD1 or TRBD2 (5 bases each). This CDR3 comprises 15 residues. Germline lookup yields CDR1 MNHNY and CDR2 SVGAGI (reference sequence). V shed 7 bases and J shed 2 bases, with 18 bases lying between them. DNA of the CDR3: TGTGCCAGCACTCTGGAGGACACCTCAACCTACGAGCAGTACTTC. It is translated as CASTLEDTSTYEQYF.

In its sample, this clonotype is medium-sized (0.01 to 0.1%). The chain carries TRBV7-2 and TRBJ2-2, with D tentatively TRBD2 (6 bases). CDR1 is SGHTA, CDR2 FQGNSA, per germline. V was clipped by 8 bases and J by 4 bases, with 11 bases between them. The CDR3 contains 13 residues. CDR3 protein: CASGGTGTGELFF. CDR3 DNA sequence: TGTGCCAGCGGAGGGACGGGCACCGGGGAGCTGTTTTTT.

This clonotype is classed as medium-sized. The chain employs TRBV7-2 and TRBJ1-2; D uncertain. V lost 3 bases and J lost 4, with 15 bases in between. The CDR3 is 15 residues long. Germline-derived CDR1 and CDR2 are SGHTA and FQGNSA. The CDR3 is CASSFPELDLYGYTF. The CDR3 nucleotides read TGTGCCAGCAGCTTCCCTGAGCTGGACCTCTATGGCTACACCTTC.

On this clonotype: This sequence is one base from a far larger clone and is likely a read error. V usage is TRBV10-2 and J usage is TRBJ2-7; possible D gene TRBD2, 6 bases. Germline CDR1 reads WSHSY; CDR2 reads SAAADI. The CDR3 is made up of 14 amino acids. The CDR3 DNA follows: TGTGCCAGCAGTGTGACGGGAGATGGAGTCGAGCAGTACTTC. Encoded protein: CASSVTGDGVEQYF.

J is TRBJ1-1 and V is TRBV6-1; perhaps TRBD1 as D (5 bases). Germline assignment: CDR1 MNHNS and CDR2 SASEGT. The CDR3 runs to 15 residues. V was trimmed by 8 bases and J by 0 bases, leaving 16 bases between them. The CDR3 sequence is CASAPGGGVNTEAFF. CDR3 in DNA: TGTGCCAGCGCTCCGGGGGGGGGGGTGAACACTGAAGCTTTCTTT.

This chain joins TRBV3-1 and TRBJ2-3; 7 nucleotides align to TRBD2. From germline, CDR1 is LGHDT and CDR2 YNNKEL (reference sequence). V shed 1 base and J 2 bases; nucleotides not matched to a gene: 12. CDR3 size: 18 residues. The CDR3 reads CASSQVFGLAVDTDTQYF. Here the CDR3 DNA reads TGTGCCAGCAGCCAAGTATTCGGCCTAGCGGTAGACACAGATACGCAGTATTTT.

This clonotype is judged medium-sized. The CDR3 protein is CASCRGQGNYEQYF. As DNA, the CDR3 is TGTGCCAGCTGTCGCGGACAAGGGAACTACGAGCAGTACTTC. The rearrangement uses TRBV25-1 and TRBJ2-7; D may be TRBD1 (5 bases). In germline, CDR1 is MGHDK, CDR2 SYGVNS. V was shortened by 8 bases and J by 3 bases, with 17 bases between the two germline ends. The CDR3 extends over 14 amino acids.

The genes are TRBV27 and TRBJ1-5; D gene unclear. V was clipped by 5 bases and J by 3 bases, with 17 bases between them. Germline-derived CDR1 and CDR2 are MNHEY and SMNVEV (reference sequence). The CDR3 extends over 16 amino acids. The CDR3 reads CASSAQGLWANQPQHF. CDR3 DNA sequence: TGTGCCAGCAGTGCCCAAGGCTTGTGGGCCAATCAGCCCCAGCATTTT.

V gene TRBV6-2 or TRBV6-3 combines with J gene TRBJ2-2; no definite D call. CDR1 is MNHEY and CDR2 is SVGEGT in the germline V gene. The CDR3 runs 12 residues. V was cut by 6 bases and J by 5 bases, with 7 bases left in between. The CDR3 sequence: CASRFPTGELFF. CDR3 DNA sequence: TGTGCCAGCAGGTTCCCAACCGGGGAGCTGTTTTTT.

In its sample, this clonotype was seen a few times. The chain employs TRBV27 and TRBJ2-2; 7 bases are shared with TRBD1. Germline assignment: CDR1 MNHEY and CDR2 SMNVEV (reference sequence). V gave up 7 bases and J gave up 4 bases; unmatched junction bases: 6. This CDR3 spans 14 amino acids. The CDR3 DNA sequence: TGTGCCAGCAAACAGGGGCTCGGCACCGGGGAGCTGTTTTTT. Its translation: CASKQGLGTGELFF.

The chain employs TRBV7-2 and TRBJ1-1; D might be TRBD1 (5 bases). The germline V gene encodes CDR1 SGHTA and CDR2 FQGNSA. Trimming cost V 2 bases and J 1 base, with 11 bases left between them. The CDR3 consists of 15 residues. CDR3 amino acids: CASSLIRVPNTEAFF. Written as DNA, the CDR3 is TGTGCCAGCAGCTTAATCAGGGTACCGAACACTGAAGCTTTCTTT.

This clonotype is labeled as medium-sized. The chain is built from TRBV6-5 and TRBJ1-1, with 7 bases matching TRBD1. CDR3 length equals 13 residues. V was clipped by 5 bases and J by 4 bases; unmatched bases: 4. Germline values: CDR1 MNHEY, CDR2 SVGAGI. Here the CDR3 reads CASSRQGGTEAFF. The CDR3 DNA reads TGTGCCAGCAGTCGGCAGGGGGGCACTGAAGCTTTCTTT.

This clonotype counts as medium-sized (0.01 to 0.1%). This chain joins TRBV24-1 and TRBJ2-1; maybe TRBD2 (6 bases). Trimming pared 7 bases from V and 10 bases from J, leaving 22 bases between. The CDR3 sequence is 15 residues long. Germline-derived CDR1 and CDR2 are KGHDR and SFDVKD. In nucleotides, the CDR3 is TGTGCCACCAGCCCATCTAGCGCCAGGCCGGGGGAGCAGTTCTTC. It is translated as CATSPSSARPGEQFF.

By proportion, this clonotype is medium-sized. This chain links TRBV3-1 with TRBJ1-5; unclear D gene. The CDR3 is made up of 14 amino acids. The germline V and J ends were trimmed by 0 bases and 4 bases, with 7 bases remaining between them. Germline V gene lookup returns CDR1 LGHDT and CDR2 YNNKEL (reference sequence). The CDR3 loop is CASSQDVGNQPQHF. CDR3 sequence (DNA): TGTGCCAGCAGCCAAGATGTGGGGAATCAGCCCCAGCATTTT. The entire variable domain, with the rest obtained from reference TRBV3-1 and TRBJ1-5, is as follows: DTAVSQTPKYLVTQMGNDKSIKCEQNLGHDTMYWYKQDSKKFLKIMFSYNNKELIINETVPNRFSPKSPDKAHLNLHINSLELGDSAVYFCASSQDVGNQPQHFGDGTRLSIL.

Only a few counts were recorded for this clonotype. This sequence joins TRBV19 and TRBJ1-1; 8 bases are a match to TRBD1. Trimming took 6 bases from V and 3 from J; bases not matched to a gene: 6. CDR3 length equals 14 residues. The germline gives CDR1 LNHDA, CDR2 SQIVND (reference sequence). The CDR3 sequence is CASRAGGKDTEAFF. CDR3 nucleotide sequence: TGTGCCAGTAGGGCAGGGGGCAAGGACACTGAAGCTTTCTTT.

This clonotype is medium-sized by share. V gene TRBV6-1 combines with J gene TRBJ2-7; 7 bases line up with TRBD2. The CDR3 has 14 amino acids. Germline V gene data show CDR1 as MNHNS and CDR2 as SASEGT. V gave up 4 bases and J gave up 3 bases; unmatched junction bases: 6. The CDR3 DNA is TGTGCCAGCAGTGGCCCGGGAGGATTCTACGAGCAGTACTTC. This codes for CASSGPGGFYEQYF.

This clonotype is labeled as large. The chain links TRBV27 to TRBJ1-6; maybe TRBD1 (6 bases). V was clipped by 2 bases and J by 7 bases, with 9 bases between them. CDR1 and CDR2 from the germline V gene are MNHEY and SMNVEV (reference sequence). The CDR3 is 14 amino acids. CDR3 DNA: TGTGCCAGCAGTTTAAGTAGGGGGAATTCACCCCTCCACTTT. Protein sequence: CASSLSRGNSPLHF.